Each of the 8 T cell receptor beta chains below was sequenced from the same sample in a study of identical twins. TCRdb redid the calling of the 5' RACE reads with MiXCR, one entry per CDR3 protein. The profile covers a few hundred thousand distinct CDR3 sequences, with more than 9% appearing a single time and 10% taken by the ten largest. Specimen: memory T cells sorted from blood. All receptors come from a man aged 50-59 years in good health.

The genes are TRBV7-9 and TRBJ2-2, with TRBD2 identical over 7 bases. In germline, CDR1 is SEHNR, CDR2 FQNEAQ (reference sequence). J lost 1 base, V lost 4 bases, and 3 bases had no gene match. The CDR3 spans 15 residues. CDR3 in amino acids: CASSSTSRNTGELFF. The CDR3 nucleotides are TGTGCCAGCAGCTCGACTAGCAGGAACACCGGGGAGCTGTTTTTT. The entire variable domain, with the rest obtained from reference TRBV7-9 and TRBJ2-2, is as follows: DTGVSQNPRHKITKRGQNVTFRCDPISEHNRLYWYRQTLGQGPEFLTYFQNEAQLEKSRLLSDRFSAERPKGSFSTLEIQRTEQGDSAMYLCASSSTSRNTGELFFGEGSRLTVL.

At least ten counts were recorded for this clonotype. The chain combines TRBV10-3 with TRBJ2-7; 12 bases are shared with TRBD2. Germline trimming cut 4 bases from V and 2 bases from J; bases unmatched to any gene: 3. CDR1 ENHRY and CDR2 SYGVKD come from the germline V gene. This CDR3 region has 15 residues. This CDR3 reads CAISGTSGTPYEQYF. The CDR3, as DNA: TGTGCCATCAGTGGGACTAGCGGGACCCCCTACGAGCAGTACTTC.

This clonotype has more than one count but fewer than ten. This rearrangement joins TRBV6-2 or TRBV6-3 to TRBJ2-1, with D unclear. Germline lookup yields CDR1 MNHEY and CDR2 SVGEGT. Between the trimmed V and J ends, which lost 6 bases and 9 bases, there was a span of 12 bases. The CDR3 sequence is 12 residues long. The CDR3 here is CASSQSSVEQFF. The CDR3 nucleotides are TGTGCCAGCAGCCAAAGCTCCGTTGAGCAGTTCTTC.

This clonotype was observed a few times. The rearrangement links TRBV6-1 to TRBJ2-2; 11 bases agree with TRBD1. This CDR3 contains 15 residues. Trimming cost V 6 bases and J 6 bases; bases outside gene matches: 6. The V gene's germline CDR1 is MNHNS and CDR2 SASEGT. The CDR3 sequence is CASRNRDRGAGELFF. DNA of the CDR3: TGTGCCAGCAGAAACCGGGACAGGGGGGCCGGGGAGCTGTTTTTT.

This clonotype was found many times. CDR3 sequence reads: CASSPATGSSYSNQPQHF. As DNA, the CDR3 is TGTGCCAGCAGCCCGGCGACAGGGTCCTCATATAGCAATCAGCCCCAGCATTTT. The V and J genes are TRBV12-3 or TRBV12-4 and TRBJ1-5; 7 nucleotides line up with TRBD1. Unmatched junction bases numbered 14, after V lost 6 bases and J lost 0 bases. The CDR3 contains 18 residues.

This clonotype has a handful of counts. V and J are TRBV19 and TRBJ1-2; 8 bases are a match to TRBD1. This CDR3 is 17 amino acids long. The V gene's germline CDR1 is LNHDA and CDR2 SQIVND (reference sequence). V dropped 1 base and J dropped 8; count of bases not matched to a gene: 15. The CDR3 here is CASSIGGAGTGTRGYTF. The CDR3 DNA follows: TGTGCCAGTAGTATAGGGGGGGCCGGGACAGGAACGCGAGGCTACACCTTC.

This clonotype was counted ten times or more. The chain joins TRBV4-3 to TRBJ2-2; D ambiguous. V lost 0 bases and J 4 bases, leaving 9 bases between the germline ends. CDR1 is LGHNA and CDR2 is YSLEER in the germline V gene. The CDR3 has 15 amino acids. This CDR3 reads CASSQDPFGTGELFF. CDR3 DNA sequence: TGCGCCAGCAGCCAAGATCCCTTCGGCACCGGGGAGCTGTTTTTT.

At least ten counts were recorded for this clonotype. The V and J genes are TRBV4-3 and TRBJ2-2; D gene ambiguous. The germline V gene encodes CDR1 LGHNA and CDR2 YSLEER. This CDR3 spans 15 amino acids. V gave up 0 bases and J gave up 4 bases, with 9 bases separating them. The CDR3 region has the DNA TGCGCCAGCAGCCAAGATAACAGACCCACCGGGGAGCTGTTTTTT. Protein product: CASSQDNRPTGELFF.